One sample yielded the 25 T cell receptor beta chains listed below, sequenced in a study of T cell responses to AZD1222 COVID-19 vaccine. TCRdb keeps only in-frame clones here, not all; method: immunoSEQ multiplex PCR. The repertoire includes over 95,000 clones, 80% to 90% of them detected once, and 9.5% to 15% sits in the top ten. This sample comprised peripheral blood, obtained on day 0 of AZD1222 vaccination. All receptors derive from an adult in good health.

The V and J genes are TRBV5-4 and TRBJ2-7; TRBD2 matches 13 bases. This CDR3 region has 17 residues. Germline CDR1 reads SGHNT; CDR2 reads YYREEE (reference sequence). V was pared by 5 bases and J by 6 bases, with 14 bases of the junction left unmatched. The CDR3 coding sequence is TGTGCCAGCAGTTCCGGGACTAGCGGGATTACCTTGCGCGAGCAGTACTTC. Encoded protein: CASSSGTSGITLREQYF.

The CDR3 region is CASSRSGRDYEQYF. In nucleotides, the CDR3 is TGTGCCAGCAGCAGAAGCGGGAGGGACTACGAGCAGTACTTC. The chain is built from TRBV7-8 and TRBJ2-7, with TRBD2 matching over 10 bases. The V gene's germline CDR1 is SGHVS and CDR2 FQNEAQ. J gave up 3 bases and V 5 bases, and 4 bases lay outside the gene matches. This CDR3 comprises 14 residues.

V and J are TRBV20-1 and TRBJ2-1; D not certain. Trimming cost V 6 bases and J 8 bases, with 11 bases left between them. Germline V gene sequence: CDR1 DFQATT, CDR2 SNEGSKA (reference sequence). The CDR3 covers 11 residues. The CDR3 is CSASPVDEQFF. CDR3 DNA sequence: TGCAGTGCCTCCCCAGTTGATGAGCAGTTCTTC.

Comment on this clone: The junction departs from the called germline gene at one end, perhaps through a read error. The CDR3: CASSLEWQGGIHF. DNA of the CDR3: TGTGCCAGCAGCTTGGAGTGGCAGGGGGGGATTCACTTC. This sequence joins TRBV5-5 and TRBJ1-2; the match to TRBD1 covers 7 bases. The CDR3 extends over 13 amino acids. Per germline, CDR1 SGHKS and CDR2 YYEKEE (reference sequence).

The gene calls are TRBV5-5 and TRBJ2-1; D gene ambiguous. The CDR3 loop spans 15 amino acids. In germline, CDR1 is SGHKS, CDR2 YYEKEE (reference sequence). V lost 0 bases and J lost 2, with 9 bases in between. For the CDR3, the DNA is TGTGCCAGCAGCTTGGACCCCCTACCCTACAATGAGCAGTTCTTC. It encodes CASSLDPLPYNEQFF.

V usage is TRBV6-2 or TRBV6-3 and J usage is TRBJ2-2, with TRBD2 as a possible D gene (7 bases). CDR3 length: 18 amino acids. V was clipped by 0 bases and J by 2 bases, with 16 bases between them. Germline CDR1 is MNHEY and CDR2 is SVGEGT. CDR3 DNA: TGTGCCAGCAGTTACTCGGGGGGGCCCTCACAAAACACCGGGGAGCTGTTTTTT. It yields the protein CASSYSGGPSQNTGELFF.

This clone was observed once. The chain carries TRBV5-5 and TRBJ1-2; weak D call: TRBD1 (5 bases). The V end was cut by 8 bases, the J end by 2 bases, with 16 bases between. The CDR3 is 14 amino acids. Germline V gene lookup returns CDR1 SGHKS and CDR2 YYEKEE (reference sequence). The CDR3 DNA follows: TGTGCCAGTGGAACCCCAGACAGCAACTATGGCTACACCTTC. Residues: CASGTPDSNYGYTF.

The chain links TRBV10-3 to TRBJ2-5; 7 bases line up with TRBD1. Germline trimming cut 10 bases from V and 2 bases from J; bases unmatched to any gene: 7. The CDR3 sequence is 13 residues long. Germline loops: CDR1 ENHRY, CDR2 SYGVKD. The CDR3 is CASRRDSQETQYF. CDR3 in DNA: TGTGCCAGCCGACGGGACAGTCAAGAGACCCAGTACTTC.

This clone came up a few times. The CDR3 spells CASSLGRDSGEQFF. CDR3 nucleotides: TGTGCCAGCAGCTTAGGAAGGGACAGCGGTGAGCAGTTCTTC. This chain links TRBV7-3 with TRBJ2-1; TRBD1 matches at 7 bases. The CDR3 is 14 amino acids. Germline V gene sequence: CDR1 SGHTA, CDR2 FQGTGA. The V segment lost 2 bases and the J segment 9 bases; nucleotides outside the gene matches: 7.

V and J are TRBV6-6 and TRBJ1-1; 8 bases match TRBD1. The V gene end was trimmed by 7 bases and the J gene end by 10 bases; junction bases not matched to a gene: 14. CDR3 length equals 14 residues. Germline V gives CDR1 MNHNY, CDR2 SVGAGI (reference sequence). The CDR3 sequence is CASNPYQGARVAFF. CDR3 bases: TGTGCCAGCAACCCATACCAGGGGGCGCGAGTAGCTTTCTTT.

The chain is built from TRBV11-3 and TRBJ2-1; 11 nucleotides match TRBD2. This CDR3 comprises 15 residues. Losses at the gene ends were 3 bases for V and 7 bases for J; bases not matched to a gene: 5. CDR1 and CDR2 from the germline V gene are SGHNT and YENEEA. The CDR3 DNA reads TGTGCCAGCAGCTTCGTGACTAGCGGGATGAATGAGCAGTTCTTC. This codes for CASSFVTSGMNEQFF.

This clone was found once. The rearrangement links TRBV7-9 to TRBJ1-3; a possible D gene is TRBD1 (6 bases). V was shortened by 2 bases and J by 0 bases, with 14 bases between the two germline ends. Germline CDR1 and CDR2: SEHNR and FQNEAQ (reference sequence). This CDR3 comprises 17 residues. The CDR3 region has the DNA TGTGCCAGCAGCTTACTTCGGACAGTGAACTCTGGAAACACCATATATTTT. Protein: CASSLLRTVNSGNTIYF.

The table lists this clone with a few counts. This rearrangement joins TRBV4-2 to TRBJ1-2, with D uncertain. CDR3 size: 15 residues. V was cut by 2 bases and J by 4 bases, with 14 bases left in between. CDR1 and CDR2 (germline): LGHNA, YNFKEQ. CDR3: CASSQHDSSGYGYTF. The CDR3 nucleotides read TGTGCCAGCAGCCAACATGATTCGAGTGGCTATGGCTACACCTTC.

The chain employs TRBV5-1 and TRBJ1-2, with 9 bases lining up with TRBD1. The CDR3 has 15 residues. Trimming removed 4 bases from V and 8 bases from J; junction bases left unmatched: 12. Germline V CDR1 and CDR2: SGHRS, YFSETQ. The CDR3 nucleotides are TGCGCCAGCAGCCTTATACCGGGACAGGGTCGCGGCTACACCTTC. Amino acids: CASSLIPGQGRGYTF.

This clone is a singleton in its sample. The chain employs TRBV3-1 (or the pseudogene TRBV3-2) and TRBJ2-7; 8 nucleotides agree with TRBD1. Looked up from germline, CDR1 is LGHDT and CDR2 is YNNKEL (reference sequence). J lost 0 bases, V lost 1 base, and 5 bases had no gene match. This CDR3 has 16 amino acids. CDR3 in DNA: TGTGCCAGCAGCCAAGCTTTAGGGACAGGCTCCTACGAGCAGTACTTC. Protein product: CASSQALGTGSYEQYF.

The V gene is TRBV7-2, the J gene TRBJ2-3, with 7 bases that match TRBD2. CDR3 length equals 19 residues. V was clipped by 1 base and J by 0 bases; unmatched bases: 13. Germline V lookup: CDR1 SGHTA, CDR2 FQGNSA. CDR3 in DNA: TGTGCCAGCAGCTTAGGTCTCCATCTAGCGGCAGTTAGCACAGATACGCAGTATTTT. Its protein is CASSLGLHLAAVSTDTQYF.

This chain joins TRBV4-2 and TRBJ2-1; 8 bases agree with TRBD2. The ends lost 0 bases at V and 10 bases at J; junction bases unmatched: 5. The CDR3 runs 14 residues. The germline V gene has CDR1 LGHNA and CDR2 YNFKEQ. The CDR3 here is CASSQDGRAGEQFF. DNA of the CDR3: TGTGCCAGCAGCCAAGACGGGAGGGCCGGGGAGCAGTTCTTC.

The chain couples TRBV18 to TRBJ1-5, with a tentative D call TRBD1 (6 bases). Looked up from germline, CDR1 is KGHSH and CDR2 is LQKENI. V was trimmed by 3 bases and J by 1 base, leaving 13 bases between them. The CDR3 consists of 16 residues. CDR3 sequence: CASSPRMGTSNQPQHF. The CDR3 bases are TGTGCCAGCTCACCGAGGATGGGGACAAGCAATCAGCCCCAGCATTTT. The full variable domain, its missing parts supplied by reference TRBV18 and TRBJ1-5, is NAGVMQNPRHLVRRRGQEARLRCSPMKGHSHVYWYRQLPEEGLKFMVYLQKENIIDESGMPKERFSAEFPKEGPSILRIQQVVRGDSAAYFCASSPRMGTSNQPQHFGDGTRLSIL.

The chain combines TRBV7-9 with TRBJ1-1; D is unclear. The CDR3 is 15 residues long. Between the trimmed V and J ends, which lost 4 bases and 0 bases, there was a span of 12 bases. CDR1 is SEHNR, CDR2 FQNEAQ, per germline (reference sequence). The CDR3 sequence: CASSYRTVMNTEAFF. CDR3 nucleotides: TGTGCCAGCAGCTATAGGACTGTAATGAACACTGAAGCTTTCTTT.

This chain links TRBV7-2 with TRBJ2-7; a weak D match, TRBD2 (5 bases). Trimming cost V 0 bases and J 9 bases, with 9 bases left between them. There are 12 residues in the CDR3. The germline V gene has CDR1 SGHTA and CDR2 FQGNSA. CDR3 nucleotides: TGTGCCAGCAGCTTAGCGTGGAGCGGGCAGTACTTC. It specifies CASSLAWSGQYF.

The rearrangement joins TRBV29-1 to TRBJ1-4; 8 positions agree with TRBD1. The CDR3 has 13 amino acids. After removal of 6 bases from V and 5 bases from J, the junction contained 5 bases not matched to a gene. Per the germline V gene, CDR1 is SQVTM and CDR2 is ANQGSEA. The CDR3 region is CSVRTGTNEKLFF. In DNA form, the CDR3 reads TGCAGCGTCCGGACAGGGACGAATGAAAAACTGTTTTTT.

The CDR3 DNA sequence: TGCGCCAGCAGCCCTACGGGACTAGCGATCGGTAATGAGCAGTTCTTC. This sequence encodes CASSPTGLAIGNEQFF. This chain links TRBV5-1 with TRBJ2-1; 10 nucleotides match TRBD2. In germline, CDR1 is SGHRS, CDR2 YFSETQ. The CDR3 spans 16 residues. With 4 bases clipped from V and 7 bases from J, the junction kept 11 bases outside the gene matches.

The chain is built from TRBV7-9 and TRBJ2-7; D gene ambiguous. This CDR3 region has 12 residues. Germline V lookup: CDR1 SEHNR, CDR2 FQNEAQ (reference sequence). V gave up 4 bases and J gave up 5 bases, with 9 bases separating them. The CDR3 is CASSSEWDEQYF. The CDR3 bases are TGTGCCAGCAGCTCTGAGTGGGACGAGCAGTACTTC.

The chain uses TRBV27 and TRBJ2-2; TRBD2 might be the D (5 bases). Trimming cost V 3 bases and J 7 bases, with 6 bases left between them. Germline CDR1 is MNHEY and CDR2 is SMNVEV (reference sequence). This CDR3 is built from 12 residues. The chain's CDR3 is CASSFSVGELFF. The DNA for the CDR3 is TGTGCCAGCAGTTTTAGCGTCGGGGAGCTGTTTTTT.

The rearrangement joins TRBV5-1 to TRBJ1-2; the D gene is possibly TRBD1 (6 bases). Between the trimmed V and J ends, which lost 1 base and 3 bases, there was a span of 7 bases. Germline CDR1 and CDR2: SGHRS and YFSETQ. This CDR3 region has 13 residues. The CDR3 nucleotides are TGCGCCAGCAGCTTGAGGGGGGACTATGGCTACACCTTC. Its protein product is CASSLRGDYGYTF.